A single sample is the source of the 5 T cell receptor delta chains below, sequenced in a study of Vδ1+ human thymocytes. Findings of the study overall: In the thymus, TRG and TRD repertoires looked highly polyclonal with Gaussian CDR3 lengths.

Sequences come from RNA converted to cDNA by reverse transcription. The CDR3 regions were amplified by multiplex PCR from V-gene primers to a constant-region primer. TCRdb reanalyzed the multiplex PCR reads using CATT. The profile shows around 20,000 delta-chain clones, 8% to 10% of them singletons. The antigens these receptors bind are not known. Sequenced sample: Vdelta1+ gamma-delta thymocytes from the thymus. Subset indicated: FACS-sorted CD3+ TCRalphabeta- TCRVdelta1+ TCRVdelta2- thymocytes. The receptors derive from a child less than two years old who had congenital heart surgery.

This clone was recorded a few times. The assigned J gene is TRDJ2, but the V gene is uncalled; TRDD3 was called by the table and not checked on the DNA. CDR3 length: 19 amino acids. In DNA form, the CDR3 reads TGTGCTCTTGGCACCGGGGGGGCTGGGGGAGGGAGTTTGACAGCACAACTCTTCTTT. Its translation: CALGTGGAGGGSLTAQLFF.

This chain links TRDV1 with TRDJ1; D uncertain. Germline V lookup: CDR1 TSWWSYY, CDR2 QGS. Trimming cost V 4 bases and J 0 bases, with 21 bases left between them. The CDR3 covers 18 residues. CDR3 protein: CALGGLSQVVPYTDKLIF. The CDR3 DNA sequence: TGTGCTCTTGGGGGCCTAAGCCAGGTGGTCCCGTACACCGATAAACTCATCTTT.

A few counts support this clone. This rearrangement joins TRDV1 to TRDJ1; 12 nucleotides align to TRDD3. CDR3 length equals 21 residues. J gave up 0 bases and V 4 bases, and 18 bases lay outside the gene matches. CDR1 and CDR2 (germline): TSWWSYY, QGS. The CDR3 DNA reads TGTGCTCTTGGGGTCGATTCCCATTGTACTGGGGGATACCCGTACACCGATAAACTCATCTTT. It encodes CALGVDSHCTGGYPYTDKLIF.

Details on this clone: A junction end diverges from the germline sequence, so it may reflect a read error. V gene TRDV1 combines with J gene TRDJ1, with 7 bases aligning to TRDD2. This CDR3 is 15 amino acids long. Germline lookup yields CDR1 TSWWSYY and CDR2 QGS. The CDR3, as DNA: TGTGCTCTTGGAGAACTCTTTCGGCCTTCCTGTGTCCTCATCTTT. Its protein product is CALGELFRPSCVLIF.

This clone was observed a handful of times. The chain carries TRDV1 and TRDJ1; 13 nucleotides match TRDD3. Looked up from germline, CDR1 is TSWWSYY and CDR2 is QGS. Losses at the gene ends were 0 bases for V and 2 bases for J; bases not matched to a gene: 21. The CDR3 spans 23 residues. CDR3 in amino acids: CALGELMAKELGDTRRRTDKLIF. The CDR3, as DNA: TGTGCTCTTGGGGAACTTATGGCAAAAGAACTGGGGGATACGCGTAGGAGGACCGATAAACTCATCTTT.